One and the same sample provided the 5 T cell receptor beta chains below, sequenced in a study of blood T cell repertoires in COVID-19. TCRdb's copy holds only in-frame clones and misses some; the assay was immunoSEQ multiplex PCR. This sample has 150,000 to 200,000 clones, with roughly 87% found just once. The sample was peripheral blood. The origin of the receptors is a woman aged 45-59 years with acute or convalescent COVID-19.

The V gene is TRBV4-3, the J gene TRBJ2-3; 7 bases are a match to TRBD2. Trimming cost V 1 base and J 6 bases; bases outside gene matches: 10. The germline CDR1 and CDR2 sequences are LGHNA and YSLEER. The CDR3 runs 16 residues. The CDR3 loop reads CASSQASSGVGDTQYF. CDR3 DNA sequence: TGCGCCAGCAGCCAAGCTTCCAGCGGGGTCGGGGATACGCAGTATTTT.

This clone was seen just once. DNA of the CDR3: TGCGCCACCGGGGGGGCGAACACTGAAGCTTTCTTT. This codes for CATGGANTEAFF. The V call is TRBV4-1, the J call TRBJ1-1, with D possibly matching TRBD1 (6 bases). CDR1 is MGHRA, CDR2 YSYEKL, per germline. The germline V and J ends were trimmed by 10 bases and 1 base, with 10 bases remaining between them. CDR3 size: 12 residues.

V usage is TRBV19 and J usage is TRBJ1-3, with 8 positions matching TRBD1. CDR3 length equals 14 residues. The germline CDR1 and CDR2 sequences are LNHDA and SQIVND (reference sequence). With V trimmed by 7 bases and J by 2 bases, 4 bases remained unmatched. CDR3 protein: CASNQGAPGNTIYF. DNA of the CDR3: TGTGCCAGTAACCAGGGGGCCCCTGGAAACACCATATATTTT.

V is TRBV3-1 (or the pseudogene TRBV3-2) and J is TRBJ1-2; D is undetermined. In germline, CDR1 is LGHDT, CDR2 YNNKEL (reference sequence). The ends were cut back, 1 base at V and 7 bases at J, with 10 bases in the middle. This CDR3 spans 13 amino acids. CDR3 in amino acids: CASSQGPEGGYTF. CDR3 in DNA: TGTGCCAGCAGCCAAGGACCCGAGGGTGGCTACACCTTC.

This chain connects TRBV9 to TRBJ2-2, with D maybe TRBD2 (6 bases). Trimming pared 0 bases from V and 1 base from J, leaving 7 bases between. Germline V gene sequence: CDR1 SGDLS, CDR2 YYNGEE. There are 15 residues in the CDR3. This CDR3 is CASSVGSGNTGELFF. As DNA, the CDR3 is TGTGCCAGCAGCGTAGGTAGCGGGAACACCGGGGAGCTGTTTTTT.